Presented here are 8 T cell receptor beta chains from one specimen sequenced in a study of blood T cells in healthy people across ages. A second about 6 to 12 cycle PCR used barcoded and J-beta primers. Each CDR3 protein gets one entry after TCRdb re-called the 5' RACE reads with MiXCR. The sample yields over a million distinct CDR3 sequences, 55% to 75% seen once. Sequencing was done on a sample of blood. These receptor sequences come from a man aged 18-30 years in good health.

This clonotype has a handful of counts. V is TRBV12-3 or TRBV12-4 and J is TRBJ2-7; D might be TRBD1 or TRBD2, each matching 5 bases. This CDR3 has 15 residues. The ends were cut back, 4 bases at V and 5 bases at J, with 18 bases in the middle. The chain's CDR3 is CASSWLRGELNEQYF. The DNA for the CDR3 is TGTGCCAGCAGTTGGTTAAGAGGGGAGTTGAACGAGCAGTACTTC.

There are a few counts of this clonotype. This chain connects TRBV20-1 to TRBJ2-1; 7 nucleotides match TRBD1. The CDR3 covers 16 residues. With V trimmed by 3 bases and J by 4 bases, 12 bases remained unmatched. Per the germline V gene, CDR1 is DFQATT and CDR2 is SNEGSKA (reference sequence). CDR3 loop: CSASPGTEFVYNEQFF. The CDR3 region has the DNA TGCAGTGCTAGTCCCGGGACAGAGTTCGTGTACAATGAGCAGTTCTTC.

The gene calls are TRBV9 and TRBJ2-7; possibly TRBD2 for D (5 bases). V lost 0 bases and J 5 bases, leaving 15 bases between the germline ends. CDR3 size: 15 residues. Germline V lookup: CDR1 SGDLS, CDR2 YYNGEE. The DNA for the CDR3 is TGTGCCAGCAGCGTAGTAGGCGGGTCCGGGGACGAGCAGTACTTC. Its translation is CASSVVGGSGDEQYF.

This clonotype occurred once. Here the CDR3 reads CASSCMEGETQYF. CDR3 sequence (DNA): TGTGCCAGCAGTTGCATGGAGGGGGAGACCCAGTACTTC. The chain uses TRBV27 and TRBJ2-5; TRBD2 is a possible D gene (6 bases). The CDR3 is 13 residues long. Germline assignment: CDR1 MNHEY and CDR2 SMNVEV (reference sequence). V dropped 4 bases and J dropped 5 bases, with 11 bases sitting between them.

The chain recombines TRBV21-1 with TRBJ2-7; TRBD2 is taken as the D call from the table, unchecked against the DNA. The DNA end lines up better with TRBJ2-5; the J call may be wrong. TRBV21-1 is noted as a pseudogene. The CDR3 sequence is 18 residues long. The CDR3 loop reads CASSKEASSGVPQETQYF. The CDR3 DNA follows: TGTGCCAGCAGCAAAGAGGCTTCTAGCGGGGTACCCCAAGAGACCCAGTACTTC.

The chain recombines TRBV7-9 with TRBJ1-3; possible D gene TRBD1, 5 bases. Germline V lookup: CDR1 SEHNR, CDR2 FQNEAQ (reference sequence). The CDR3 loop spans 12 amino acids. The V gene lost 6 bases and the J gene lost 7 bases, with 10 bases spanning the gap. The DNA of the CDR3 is TGTGCCAGCAGAGAGGGGTTTAACACCATATATTTT. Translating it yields CASREGFNTIYF. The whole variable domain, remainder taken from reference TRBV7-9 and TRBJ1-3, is DTGVSQNPRHKITKRGQNVTFRCDPISEHNRLYWYRQTLGQGPEFLTYFQNEAQLEKSRLLSDRFSAERPKGSFSTLEIQRTEQGDSAMYLCASREGFNTIYFGEGSWLTVV.

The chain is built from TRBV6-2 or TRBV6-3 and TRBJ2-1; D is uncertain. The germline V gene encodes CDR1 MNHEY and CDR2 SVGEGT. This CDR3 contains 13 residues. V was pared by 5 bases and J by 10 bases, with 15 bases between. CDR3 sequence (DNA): TGTGCCAGCAGTGACGGTACGGGTTGGGAGCAGTTCTTC. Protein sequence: CASSDGTGWEQFF.

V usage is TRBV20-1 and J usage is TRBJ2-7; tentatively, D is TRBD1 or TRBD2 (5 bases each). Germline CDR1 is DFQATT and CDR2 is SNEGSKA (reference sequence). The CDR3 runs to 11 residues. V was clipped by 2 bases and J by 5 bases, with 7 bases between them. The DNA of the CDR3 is TGCAGTGCTAGAATGGGGGACGAGCAGTACTTC. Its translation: CSARMGDEQYF.